These 24 T cell receptor beta chains were sequenced from one sample in a study of blood T cell repertoires in COVID-19. The data were produced by immunoSEQ multiplex PCR, yet TCRdb's version contains in-frame clones alone and is incomplete. The data contain roughly 420,000 clones, 88% of them singletons. Sequencing used PBMCs or T cells enriched from blood (not recorded which). All receptors come from a woman in her thirties with acute COVID-19.

The chain has TRBV29-1 and TRBJ1-1; 9 positions match TRBD1. The germline gives CDR1 SQVTM, CDR2 ANQGSEA. J was trimmed by 5 bases and V by 7 bases; bases with no gene match: 5. This CDR3 region has 12 residues. CDR3 in DNA: TGCAGCGCCTTGACAGGGGGGACTGAAGCTTTCTTT. Protein: CSALTGGTEAFF. Together with reference TRBV29-1 and TRBJ1-1, the CDR3 gives the full variable domain: SAVISQKPSRDICQRGTSLTIQCQVDSQVTMMFWYRQQPGQSLTLIATANQGSEATYESGFVIDKFPISRPNLTFSTLTVSNMSPEDSSIYLCSALTGGTEAFFGQGTRLTVV.

V usage is TRBV6-5 and J usage is TRBJ2-7; 9 positions agree with TRBD1. The junction had 5 bases not matched to a gene; V was cut back by 8 bases and J by 0 bases. The CDR3 covers 14 residues. Germline values: CDR1 MNHEY, CDR2 SVGAGI. CDR3 sequence reads: CASRGQGYSYEQYF. The CDR3, as DNA: TGTGCCAGCCGGGGACAGGGCTACTCCTACGAGCAGTACTTC.

This rearrangement joins TRBV7-2 to TRBJ1-2; 7 bases align to TRBD1. With 3 bases clipped from V and 2 bases from J, the junction kept 9 bases outside the gene matches. The length of the CDR3 is 16 residues. CDR1 and CDR2 from the germline V gene are SGHTA and FQGNSA. For the CDR3, the DNA is TGTGCCAGCAGCTTGGGAGTACAGGGGCAGAACTATGGCTACACCTTC. It translates to CASSLGVQGQNYGYTF.

This rearrangement joins TRBV2 to TRBJ1-2; D unresolved. CDR3 length equals 13 residues. Looked up from germline, CDR1 is SNHLY and CDR2 is FYNNEI. Trimming stripped 7 bases from V and 0 bases from J, with 9 bases between. CDR3 loop: CASTRVSNYGYTF. CDR3 sequence (DNA): TGTGCCAGCACGCGGGTTTCTAACTATGGCTACACCTTC.

This clone was recorded a few times. The J gene is TRBJ2-1, the V gene TRBV6-5, with D unresolved. The length of the CDR3 is 15 residues. In germline, CDR1 is MNHEY, CDR2 SVGAGI. Between the trimmed V and J ends, which lost 5 bases and 4 bases, there was a span of 15 bases. The CDR3 sequence is CASSNTLTHYNEQFF. The CDR3 region has the DNA TGTGCCAGCAGTAATACCTTGACACATTACAATGAGCAGTTCTTC.

This clone has only one observation. This rearrangement joins TRBV27 to TRBJ1-2, with 9 bases matching TRBD1. Germline assignment: CDR1 MNHEY and CDR2 SMNVEV (reference sequence). With V trimmed by 5 bases and J by 5 bases, 15 bases remained unmatched. This CDR3 has 17 residues. CDR3 sequence reads: CASSPYRDRANFYGYTF. The CDR3 nucleotides are TGTGCCAGCAGTCCCTACCGGGACAGGGCGAACTTTTATGGCTACACCTTC.

J is TRBJ2-1 and V is TRBV7-3; perhaps TRBD1 as D (5 bases). The CDR3 contains 15 residues. Per germline, CDR1 SGHTA and CDR2 FQGTGA. V was pared by 5 bases and J by 4 bases, with 15 bases between. The CDR3 spells CASSLVGRTYNEQFF. The CDR3 DNA is TGTGCCAGCAGCCTAGTTGGCAGGACATACAATGAGCAGTTCTTC.

The V call is TRBV29-1, the J call TRBJ2-7, with 7 bases matching TRBD1. Germline CDR1 is SQVTM and CDR2 is ANQGSEA. V shed 7 bases, J shed 6 bases, and the junction held 21 bases outside the gene matches. The CDR3 is 16 amino acids. The CDR3 is CSALVIATTGLVEQYF. Written as DNA, the CDR3 is TGCAGCGCCCTTGTCATAGCCACGACAGGGTTGGTCGAGCAGTACTTC.

There are a few counts of this clone. Different DNA sequences within this sample yield the same CDR3. The rearrangement joins TRBV19 to TRBJ1-1, with a tentative D call TRBD1 (6 bases). CDR3 length equals 14 residues. Germline lookup yields CDR1 LNHDA and CDR2 SQIVND (reference sequence). The V end lost 3 bases, the J end lost 1 base, and 9 bases lay between the germline ends. The CDR3 sequence: CASSIWGPNTEAFF. The CDR3 bases are TGTGCCAGTAGTATCTGGGGGCCGAACACTGAAGCTTTCTTT. The whole variable domain, remainder taken from reference TRBV19 and TRBJ1-1, is DGGITQSPKYLFRKEGQNVTLSCEQNLNHDAMYWYRQDPGQGLRLIYYSQIVNDFQKGDIAEGYSVSREKKESFPLTVTSAQKNPTAFYLCASSIWGPNTEAFFGQGTRLTVV.

The rearrangement uses TRBV23-1 and TRBJ2-7, with 8 bases matching TRBD1. TRBV23-1 is given ORF status, its function remaining uncertain. CDR3 length equals 13 residues. V gave up 8 bases and J gave up 4 bases; unmatched junction bases: 7. CDR3: CASRLDRVYEQYF. The CDR3 DNA reads TGCGCCAGCCGACTGGACAGGGTGTACGAGCAGTACTTC.

The chain is built from TRBV5-1 and TRBJ1-6; maybe TRBD1 (5 bases). This CDR3 is 15 amino acids long. The V end lost 3 bases, the J end lost 10 bases, and 17 bases lay between the germline ends. Germline loops: CDR1 SGHRS, CDR2 YFSETQ. This CDR3 is CASSWTGGVESPLHF. The CDR3 DNA reads TGCGCCAGCAGCTGGACGGGGGGAGTAGAATCACCCCTCCACTTT.

The CDR3 DNA is TGTGCCAGCAGCCAAGACACTTACAATGAGCAGTTCTTC. Residues: CASSQDTYNEQFF. This sequence joins TRBV3-1 (or the pseudogene TRBV3-2) and TRBJ2-1, with no clear D. There are 13 residues in the CDR3. The V end was cut by 0 bases, the J end by 4 bases, with 4 bases between. The germline V gene has CDR1 LGHDT and CDR2 YNNKEL (reference sequence).

The chain combines TRBV19 with TRBJ2-7, with 8 positions matching TRBD2. CDR1 is LNHDA and CDR2 is SQIVND in the germline V gene (reference sequence). The junction had 10 bases not matched to a gene; V was cut back by 7 bases and J by 5 bases. This CDR3 is built from 14 residues. In nucleotides, the CDR3 is TGTGCCAGTATTAATCTGCGGGGGGCACACGAGCAGTACTTC. It yields the protein CASINLRGAHEQYF.

This rearrangement joins TRBV5-5 to TRBJ1-5; D perhaps matches TRBD1 (5 bases). The length of the CDR3 is 17 residues. With 2 bases removed from V and 5 bases from J, the gap between germline ends came to 20 bases. Germline V gene sequence: CDR1 SGHKS, CDR2 YYEKEE (reference sequence). The CDR3 here is CASSFRFLGEGHQPQHF. The CDR3 nucleotides read TGTGCCAGCAGCTTCAGATTCCTCGGGGAGGGACATCAGCCCCAGCATTTT.

The rearrangement uses TRBV4-1 and TRBJ2-1, with 12 bases that match TRBD2. CDR3 length: 16 amino acids. CDR1 is MGHRA, CDR2 YSYEKL, per germline. The ends lost 1 base at V and 11 bases at J; junction bases unmatched: 9. Written as DNA, the CDR3 is TGCGCCAGCAGCCAAGTTGGTCTAGCGGGGGGGCGCAAGCAGTTCTTC. Translated, it gives CASSQVGLAGGRKQFF.

This clone has just a few counts. This rearrangement joins TRBV30 to TRBJ1-2; D unclear. Per germline, CDR1 GTSNPN and CDR2 SVGIG (reference sequence). CDR3 length: 13 residues. Trimming left V 1 base short and J 4 bases short, with 10 bases between. The CDR3, as DNA: TGTGCCTGGAGTGGGAGGGAGGGCTATGGCTACACCTTC. It specifies CAWSGREGYGYTF.

V usage is TRBV5-1 and J usage is TRBJ2-5, with 8 bases matching TRBD2. CDR1 and CDR2 from the germline V gene are SGHRS and YFSETQ. CDR3 length equals 16 residues. V dropped 0 bases and J dropped 1; count of bases not matched to a gene: 5. CDR3 loop: CASSLGPTSAQETQYF. The CDR3 region has the DNA TGCGCCAGCAGCTTGGGACCGACTAGCGCCCAAGAGACCCAGTACTTC.

This clone was recorded once. The final CDR3 position lacks the conserved phenylalanine or tryptophan, pointing to a likely read error. The limits of the CDR3 on the DNA are not certain, so only TCRdb's listed CDR3 is given. The genes are TRBV5-6 and TRBJ1-1; the table gives TRBD1 as D, unverified against the DNA. Per the germline V gene, CDR1 is SGHDT and CDR2 is YYEEEE. Counting both end residues, the CDR3 totals 9 amino acids. CDR3 residues: CASSWGPGK.

The chain carries TRBV7-9 and TRBJ1-2; no firm D call. The CDR3 loop spans 15 amino acids. CDR1 is SEHNR and CDR2 is FQNEAQ in the germline V gene (reference sequence). V was shortened by 1 base and J by 4 bases, with 13 bases between the two germline ends. CDR3 residues: CASSLEEGYSYGYTF. The CDR3, as DNA: TGTGCCAGCAGCTTAGAGGAGGGTTACAGCTATGGCTACACCTTC.

This clone came up once. The CDR3 region has the DNA TGTGCCAGCAGCTTGCGGGTCTTACAGGTGACCTACGAGCAGTACTTC. Translation: CASSLRVLQVTYEQYF. The rearrangement joins TRBV5-4 to TRBJ2-7; D is perhaps TRBD1 (5 bases). The CDR3 is made up of 16 amino acids. Per the germline V gene, CDR1 is SGHNT and CDR2 is YYREEE (reference sequence). Trimming pared 1 base from V and 2 bases from J, leaving 16 bases between.

The chain carries TRBV5-1 and TRBJ2-2; 7 bases align to TRBD2. The CDR3 contains 16 residues. The ends lost 4 bases at V and 2 bases at J; junction bases unmatched: 8. Germline V CDR1 and CDR2: SGHRS, YFSETQ. Written as DNA, the CDR3 is TGCGCCAGCAGCCCAACCGGGACTACCAACACCGGGGAGCTGTTTTTT. As protein: CASSPTGTTNTGELFF.

The chain is built from TRBV7-2 and TRBJ2-7; TRBD2 matches 7 bases. The CDR3 consists of 15 residues. V lost 1 base to trimming and J lost 3 bases; unmatched junction nucleotides: 6. Germline V gene sequence: CDR1 SGHTA, CDR2 FQGNSA. CDR3 sequence reads: CASSLVSGVNYEQYF. The CDR3, as DNA: TGTGCCAGCAGCTTAGTCAGCGGGGTTAACTACGAGCAGTACTTC.

This clone was counted a few times. The gene calls are TRBV30 and TRBJ2-7, with 8 bases fitting TRBD1. The CDR3 runs to 18 residues. V shed 3 bases, J shed 1 base, and the junction held 17 bases outside the gene matches. From germline, CDR1 is GTSNPN and CDR2 SVGIG (reference sequence). The CDR3, as DNA: TGTGCCTGGAGAGGAGGGACAGGCCTTCCCCTTGAGTCCTACGAGCAGTACTTC. Its protein is CAWRGGTGLPLESYEQYF.

This clone was counted ten times or more. The J gene is TRBJ2-7, the V gene TRBV3-1 (or the pseudogene TRBV3-2); D may be TRBD2 (5 bases). Trimming left V 4 bases short and J 3 bases short, with 16 bases between. The CDR3 length is 15 residues. Per the germline V gene, CDR1 is LGHDT and CDR2 is YNNKEL (reference sequence). In DNA form, the CDR3 reads TGTGCCAGCAGCCGTGTGGTAGGGAGCGTCTACGAGCAGTACTTC. Translating gives CASSRVVGSVYEQYF.